What follows describes a single T cell receptor (beta chain). Its antigen is still unknown. The sample is drawn from a study of spatial heterogeneity in lung cancer. Study in general: Sequencing consistently turned up more beta-chain sequences than alpha-chain sequences. General study findings and limits: Mutation tallies in tumors tracked expanded intratumoral alpha and beta TCR counts.

Time point given: sample taken at primary tumor resection. Unsorted tumor, nontumor lung tissue or cryopreserved PBMC supplied the whole RNA. The library protocol tagged each TCR cDNA with a unique molecular identifier. TCRdb used MiXCR to reprocess the 5' RACE reads, holding one entry per CDR3 protein. The repertoire holds just under 1,500 distinct CDR3 sequences, with less than 20% as singletons. Germline V gene lookup returns CDR1 SEHNR and CDR2 FQNEAQ (reference sequence). Trimming stripped 5 bases from V and 4 bases from J, with 11 bases between. The CDR3 extends over 14 amino acids. The sequence derives from a male donor with early-stage non-small cell lung cancer. The V gene is TRBV7-9, the J gene TRBJ1-4; D remains ambiguous. Sequencing used lung tumor tissue, obtained at surgery. Here the CDR3 reads CASSPPWGNEKLFF. The CDR3 DNA reads TGTGCCAGCAGCCCACCGTGGGGTAATGAAAAACTGTTTTTT.